Each of the 18 T cell receptor beta chains below was sequenced from the same sample in a study of T cells in Graves' hyperthyroidism and ophthalmopathy (dated by TCRdb to between 2019 and 2020). Library prep was done by multiplex PCR. TCRdb names Illumina HiSeq 2000 as the instrument used. The TCR beta CDR3 regions were amplified from the RNA transcripts. For the first round of RT-PCR on the TCR CDR3, the HTBI primer set was used together with the Qiagen OneStep RT-PCR kit. TCRdb cleaned the public reads at Q25 with fastp, built clones with MiXCR and kept in-frame beta chains. Merged by CDR3 protein, the rows form single entries marked with the most common genes and DNA. The sample records 90,000 to 120,000 distinct CDR3 sequences, about 16% of which are singletons. The leading ten clones occupy 35% to 50% of the sample. Sequenced: blood. The source is a woman between 50 and 59 years old with Graves' hyperthyroidism.

This rearrangement joins TRBV5-4 to TRBJ1-6; D perhaps matches TRBD1 (5 bases). Looked up from germline, CDR1 is SGHNT and CDR2 is YYREEE (reference sequence). V lost 0 bases and J 7 bases, leaving 8 bases between the germline ends. There are 14 residues in the CDR3. The CDR3 coding sequence is TGTGCCAGCAGCTTGGACGGGACCAATTCACCCCTCCACTTT. Protein: CASSLDGTNSPLHF.

This clonotype was seen once. J is TRBJ2-7 and V is TRBV7-9; D possibly corresponds to TRBD1 (6 bases). The V and J ends lost 5 bases and 4 bases respectively, with 18 bases between them. The CDR3 is 15 residues long. CDR1 SEHNR and CDR2 FQNEAQ come from the germline V gene (reference sequence). The DNA for the CDR3 is TGTGCCAGCAGCCTCCTAAGAGGGGGAAGGTACGAGCAGTACTTC. As protein: CASSLLRGGRYEQYF.

At least ten counts were recorded for this clonotype. The chain combines TRBV29-1 with TRBJ2-2, with 7 nucleotides matching TRBD1. V was pared by 2 bases and J by 5 bases, with 5 bases of the junction left unmatched. The germline V gene encodes CDR1 SQVTM and CDR2 ANQGSEA. This CDR3 is built from 14 residues. CDR3 amino acids: CSVEMSGGTGELFF. The CDR3 DNA is TGCAGCGTTGAAATGTCAGGGGGAACCGGGGAGCTGTTTTTT.

This clonotype was counted ten times or more. This chain joins TRBV18 and TRBJ2-2; D call uncertain. CDR1 is KGHSH and CDR2 is LQKENI in the germline V gene. V shed 1 base and J shed 8 bases, with 2 bases lying between them. The CDR3 contains 11 residues. CDR3 in DNA: TGTGCCAGCTCACCACGTGGGGAGCTGTTTTTT. This sequence encodes CASSPRGELFF.

This clonotype showed up many times. J is TRBJ2-7 and V is TRBV29-1, with D perhaps assigned TRBD1 or TRBD2 (5 bases each). Germline V gene lookup returns CDR1 SQVTM and CDR2 ANQGSEA. This CDR3 spans 15 amino acids. V was trimmed by 5 bases and J by 2 bases, leaving 19 bases between them. CDR3: CSVRRGSEPTYEQYF. The CDR3 nucleotides are TGCAGCGTTAGACGGGGCAGCGAACCTACCTACGAGCAGTACTTC.

There are many counts of this clonotype. The chain uses TRBV7-6 and TRBJ1-2; a weak D match, TRBD1 (5 bases). V was shortened by 5 bases and J by 4 bases, with 14 bases between the two germline ends. Germline CDR1 is SGHVS and CDR2 is FNYEAQ. The CDR3 contains 14 residues. CDR3 sequence: CASSPEVGAYGYTF. The CDR3 region has the DNA TGTGCCAGCAGCCCTGAGGTAGGGGCCTATGGCTACACCTTC.

This clonotype was detected ten times or more. V is TRBV7-3 and J is TRBJ1-1; 7 positions agree with TRBD1. With 6 bases clipped from V and 6 bases from J, the junction kept 7 bases outside the gene matches. CDR3 size: 13 residues. CDR1 and CDR2 (germline): SGHTA, FQGTGA. The CDR3 nucleotides read TGTGCCAGCAGTCTCGACAGGGTAGCTGAAGCTTTCTTT. Residues: CASSLDRVAEAFF.

This chain joins TRBV28 and TRBJ1-5, with 8 bases aligning to TRBD1. CDR3 size: 17 residues. Losses at the gene ends were 4 bases for V and 6 bases for J; bases not matched to a gene: 14. Germline CDR1 and CDR2: MDHEN and SYDVKM. For the CDR3, the DNA is TGTGCCAGCAGTTCCCGGACAGGGCTCCCCTCCGGTCAGCCCCAGCATTTT. Protein sequence: CASSSRTGLPSGQPQHF.

In its sample, this clonotype was seen many times. The rearrangement joins TRBV5-8 to TRBJ2-2; D is unresolved. Trimming cost V 2 bases and J 5 bases, with 7 bases left between them. CDR3 size: 13 residues. Germline assignment: CDR1 SGHTS and CDR2 YDEGEE. The CDR3 region is CASSLRSTGELFF. The CDR3 DNA follows: TGTGCCAGCAGCTTAAGGAGTACCGGGGAGCTGTTTTTT.

This clonotype was seen repeatedly, ten times or more. The chain joins TRBV27 to TRBJ1-1, with TRBD1 matching 8 bases. With 3 bases clipped from V and 8 bases from J, the junction kept 8 bases outside the gene matches. From germline, CDR1 is MNHEY and CDR2 SMNVEV (reference sequence). The CDR3 spans 14 residues. For the CDR3, the DNA is TGTGCCAGCAGTTTTAGGGGGACAGGAGGGGAAGCTTTCTTT. Translating gives CASSFRGTGGEAFF.

This clonotype has at least ten counts. The rearrangement uses TRBV27 and TRBJ2-4; possible D gene TRBD1, 5 bases. Germline lookup yields CDR1 MNHEY and CDR2 SMNVEV (reference sequence). This CDR3 contains 15 residues. V lost 7 bases to trimming and J lost 2 bases, with 15 bases between them. As DNA, the CDR3 is TGTGCCAGCACCTTTGGAGCAGGGACCAAAAACATTCAGTACTTC. Its protein is CASTFGAGTKNIQYF.

The chain employs TRBV20-1 and TRBJ2-6, with 14 bases identical to TRBD2. The CDR3 spans 17 residues. The germline CDR1 and CDR2 sequences are DFQATT and SNEGSKA (reference sequence). Trimming removed 6 bases from V and 3 bases from J; junction bases left unmatched: 7. CDR3 loop: CSASGLAGGDGANVLTF. CDR3 nucleotide sequence: TGCAGTGCCAGCGGACTAGCGGGAGGTGATGGGGCCAACGTCCTGACTTTC.

Only a few counts were recorded for this clonotype. The chain couples TRBV20-1 to TRBJ2-7, with 12 bases aligning to TRBD2. The V and J ends lost 6 bases and 3 bases, in that order; junction bases with no gene match: 12. CDR3 length equals 16 residues. Germline V gene sequence: CDR1 DFQATT, CDR2 SNEGSKA (reference sequence). The CDR3 loop reads CSAPGTGTSGRYEQYV. CDR3 DNA: TGCAGTGCCCCCGGGACCGGGACTAGCGGGCGCTACGAGCAGTACGTC.

This clonotype showed up many times. V usage is TRBV3-1 and J usage is TRBJ2-7; D possibly uses TRBD1 or TRBD2 (5 bases each). Germline loops: CDR1 LGHDT, CDR2 YNNKEL (reference sequence). The V end lost 1 base, the J end lost 6 bases, and 10 bases lay between the germline ends. The CDR3 runs 13 residues. Written as DNA, the CDR3 is TGTGCCAGCAGCCAAGGTCGGGGCGGCGAGCAGTACTTC. Translating gives CASSQGRGGEQYF.

The genes are TRBV20-1 and TRBJ2-7; 10 bases are shared with TRBD2. CDR3 length equals 15 residues. With 4 bases clipped from V and 3 bases from J, the junction kept 9 bases outside the gene matches. Looked up from germline, CDR1 is DFQATT and CDR2 is SNEGSKA (reference sequence). The CDR3 spells CSAIMLAGENYEQYF. The CDR3 DNA reads TGCAGTGCTATCATGCTAGCGGGGGAGAACTACGAGCAGTACTTC.

The chain recombines TRBV7-8 with TRBJ2-1; D perhaps matches TRBD1 (6 bases). Trimming left V 2 bases short and J 10 bases short, with 24 bases between. The CDR3 runs to 17 residues. CDR1 is SGHVS and CDR2 is FQNEAQ in the germline V gene. For the CDR3, the DNA is TGTGCCAGCAGCTTATCAGGGGAGCAGACCGCGATATTAGAGCAGTTCTTC. It specifies CASSLSGEQTAILEQFF.

The chain uses TRBV5-5 and TRBJ2-5, with D possibly matching TRBD2 (5 bases). Looked up from germline, CDR1 is SGHKS and CDR2 is YYEKEE (reference sequence). Trimming stripped 3 bases from V and 8 bases from J, with 23 bases between. CDR3 length equals 16 residues. CDR3 in DNA: TGTGCCAGCAGCTCCCCGACCCCTCAGAGGGCGGAAACCCAGTACTTC. Encoded protein: CASSSPTPQRAETQYF. Full variable domain (remainder filled in from reference TRBV5-5 and TRBJ2-5): DAGVTQSPTHLIKTRGQQVTLRCSPISGHKSVSWYQQVLGQGPQFIFQYYEKEERGRGNFPDRFSARQFPNYSSELNVNALLLGDSALYLCASSSPTPQRAETQYFGPGTRLLVL.

The chain combines TRBV7-3 with TRBJ1-5; D is unclear. Germline loops: CDR1 SGHTA, CDR2 FQGTGA. This CDR3 is 20 amino acids long. Trimming took off 1 base at V and 5 bases at J, with 27 bases between the two ends. CDR3 bases: TGTGCCAGCAGCTTAAAGCGGACGGGTCCGGGGATATTCAACGATCAGCCCCAGCATTTT. Its protein product is CASSLKRTGPGIFNDQPQHF. The complete variable domain, with remaining parts taken from reference TRBV7-3 and TRBJ1-5, reads GAGVSQTPSNKVTEKGKYVELRCDPISGHTALYWYRQSLGQGPEFLIYFQGTGAADDSGLPNDRFFAVRPEGSVSTLKIQRTERGDSAVYLCASSLKRTGPGIFNDQPQHFGDGTRLSIL.